This is a list of T cell receptor beta chains from one sample in a study of T cells in localized non-small cell lung cancer. Sequencing used immunoSEQ multiplex PCR; TCRdb keeps in-frame clones, though not all of them. This sample carries over 45,000 clones, about 72% of them seen once, and the ten largest clones take 17%. The sequencing used peripheral blood, collected before any cancer treatment. The source is a man aged 35 to 70 with stage I squamous cell lung carcinoma. Both conserved end residues are part of each CDR3. A D gene is named only where the DNA matches it firmly. Where a row states a size, it is once, few, many or the class of an expanded clone; other rows omit it.

clone_size j_call v_call d_call cdr3_nt cdr3_aa
once TRBJ2-5 TRBV2 TRBD1 TGTGCCGGGAGGAAAGGACAGGGCAGGGTTGAGACCCAGTACTTC CAGRKGQGRVETQYF
. TRBJ1-5 TRBV28 TRBD1 TGTGCCAGCAGTTCACCACTGGACAGGGGAGACCAGCCCCAGCATTTT CASSSPLDRGDQPQHF
. TRBJ2-2 TRBV9 TRBD2 TGTGCCAGCAGGGGAGGGCTTACCGGGGAGCTGTTTTTT CASRGGLTGELFF
. TRBJ1-5 TRBV6-4 TRBD1 TGTGCCAGCAGCCTCGGACAGGGTCAGCCCCAGCATTTT CASSLGQGQPQHF
. TRBJ2-7 TRBV19 . TGTGCCAGTAGTATAGAGCTGGGGAGGTTCTACGAGCAGTACTTC CASSIELGRFYEQYF
. TRBJ1-1 TRBV4-1 TRBD1 TGCGCCACCCAAGGACAGGATGGGGAGGCGACTGAAGCTTTCTTT CATQGQDGEATEAFF
few TRBJ2-3 TRBV11-2 TRBD1 TGTGCCAGCAGCTTGGGACAGGCGCGCACAGATACGCAGTATTTT CASSLGQARTDTQYF
few TRBJ2-2 TRBV7-3 . TGTGCCAGCAGCTCTCAGGGAGTGGGGATCGGGGAGCTGTTTTTT CASSSQGVGIGELFF
. TRBJ1-5 TRBV19 . TGTGCCAGTAGTAGGGGGGATCAGCCCCAGCATTTT CASSRGDQPQHF
. TRBJ1-6 TRBV7-2 . TGTGCCAGCAGCCCAGGGGTAGCCCAATTCACGGCCCTCCACTTT CASSPGVAQFTALHF
. TRBJ2-7 TRBV6-5 . TGTGCCAGCAGTTACCTCGGGCCCGCCTACGAGCAGTACTTC CASSYLGPAYEQYF
. TRBJ1-1 TRBV7-2 . TGTGCCAGCAGCTTTCTCGGGTCTGAAGCTTTCTTT CASSFLGSEAFF
once TRBJ2-3 TRBV7-8 . TGTGCCAGCAGCCAAGAAGATACGCAGTATTTT CASSQEDTQYF
. TRBJ2-5 TRBV10-2 TRBD2 TGCGCCAGCCGGTCACTAGCGGGGGGGCAAGAGACCCAGTACTTC CASRSLAGGQETQYF
. TRBJ1-6 TRBV27 TRBD1 TGTGCCAGTCGGGACAGGGCTAATTCACCCCTCCACTTT CASRDRANSPLHF
few TRBJ2-1 TRBV4-2 TRBD2 TGTGCCAGCAGTCAGACGGGGGGGACCAACAATGAGCAGTTCTTC CASSQTGGTNNEQFF
. TRBJ2-2 TRBV6-1 . TGTGCCAGCAGGAACGACAGAAACACCGGGGAGCTGTTTTTT CASRNDRNTGELFF
. TRBJ1-2 TRBV4-2 . TGTGCCAGCAGCCAAGATCAGAGGAAGTGGAGGTGGGATGGCTACACCTTC CASSQDQRKWRWDGYTF
. TRBJ1-3 TRBV30 . TGTGCCTGGAGCGTGGGAGCAATGAACACCATATATTTT CAWSVGAMNTIYF
. TRBJ2-1 TRBV18 . TGTGCCAGCTCACCTGACACAGGCGGTCAGTTCTTC CASSPDTGGQFF
. TRBJ2-1 TRBV6-6 . TGTGCCGGACAGAAGGGGGGGAGAGTAGACAATGAGCAGTTCTTC CAGQKGGRVDNEQFF
. TRBJ2-3 TRBV7-2 . TGTGCCAGCAGCTTAGACACAGATACGCAGTATTTT CASSLDTDTQYF
. TRBJ1-1 TRBV29-1 . TGCAGCGTTGAAGATGGGCGGATTGGGGGAGCTTTCTTT CSVEDGRIGGAFF
. TRBJ2-3 TRBV30 . TGTGCCTGGAACCGGGGGGCCCCCTCAGATACGCAGTATTTT CAWNRGAPSDTQYF
. TRBJ1-4 TRBV5-6 . TGTGCCAGCAGCTTGCTGCGTGGGGGAGGTAATGAAAAACTGTTTTTT CASSLLRGGGNEKLFF
. TRBJ1-1 TRBV18 . TGTGCCAGCTCACCCCACCAGGGCACTGAAGCTTTCTTT CASSPHQGTEAFF
. TRBJ1-4 TRBV6-1 . TGTGCCAGCAGTGAATTTGTCGGCGGATCGAATGAAAAACTGTTTTTT CASSEFVGGSNEKLFF
. TRBJ2-3 TRBV30 TRBD1 TGTGCCTGCCGGGACAGAGGCACAGATACGCAGTATTTT CACRDRGTDTQYF
. TRBJ2-7 TRBV4-1 . TGCGCCAGCAGCCAGCTGTGGGGCCCATCGGAGCAGTACTTC CASSQLWGPSEQYF
. TRBJ1-1 TRBV30 . TGTGCCCGGAGTCGCCGGGGCAGCGGAAGCACTGAAGCTTTCTTT CARSRRGSGSTEAFF
once TRBJ2-5 TRBV9 TRBD2 TGTGCCAGCAGCGTAGGGGGACTAGGGACCCAGTACTTC CASSVGGLGTQYF
. TRBJ2-1 TRBV5-1 TRBD2 TGCGCCAGCAGGGGGACTAGCGGCTATGAGCAGTTCTTC CASRGTSGYEQFF
. TRBJ2-2 TRBV5-6 . TGTGCCAGCAGCTTGGTTACTCCCACCGGGGAGCTGTTTTTT CASSLVTPTGELFF
once TRBJ2-3 TRBV28 . TGTGCCAGCAGCCCTGGGGGGGCTCACCATACGCAGTATTTT CASSPGGAHHTQYF
. TRBJ2-1 TRBV6-4 . TGTGCCAGCAGTCTACAGGGAAACTCCTACAATGAGCAGTTCTTC CASSLQGNSYNEQFF
once TRBJ1-6 TRBV15 TRBD1 TGTGCCACCAGCAGAGGTGGGACAGGTAATTCACCCCTCCACTTT CATSRGGTGNSPLHF
. TRBJ2-3 TRBV28 TRBD1 TGTGCCAGCAGTCCGGGGACAGGTGCTAACACAGATACGCAGTATTTT CASSPGTGANTDTQYF
once TRBJ1-2 TRBV20-1 . TGCAGTGCTGCAGCACCTATGGGCTACACCTTC CSAAAPMGYTF
. TRBJ1-6 TRBV7-9 . TGTGCCAGCAGCTTAAATGCGGGGCCTTATAATTCACCCCTCCACTTT CASSLNAGPYNSPLHF
. TRBJ1-1 TRBV18 . TGTGCCAGCTCACCCCGGGCCATAGACACTGAAGCTTTCTTT CASSPRAIDTEAFF
. TRBJ1-2 TRBV7-2 . TGTGCCAGCAGCTTAGGCAGGGAGGGTGGCTACACCTTC CASSLGREGGYTF
. TRBJ1-1 TRBV27 . TGTGCCAGCAGAAGGTTGAACACTGAAGCTTTCTTT CASRRLNTEAFF
. TRBJ1-2 TRBV5-6 TRBD1 TGTGCCAGCAGCTTGGTGGCAGGGACAGTCGACTATGGCTACACCTTC CASSLVAGTVDYGYTF
. TRBJ1-2 TRBV7-8 . TGTGCCAGCAGCTCGCCGGGGACCTATGGCTACACCTTC CASSSPGTYGYTF
. TRBJ1-1 TRBV5-6 TRBD1 TGTGCCAGCAGTAACTCAGGGGGAGGTTGGGAAGCTTTCTTT CASSNSGGGWEAFF
. TRBJ1-5 TRBV28 . TGTGCCAGCAGTTCCGGGACCCTTAGCAATCAGCCCCAGCATTTT CASSSGTLSNQPQHF